This is a list of T cell receptor beta chains from one sample in a study of cytomegalovirus exposure and HLA in healthy donors. Clones were sequenced by immunoSEQ multiplex PCR, and TCRdb holds only the in-frame ones, with some missing. The table shows 200,000 or so clones, with approximately 82% occurring only once. The sample taken for sequencing was PBMCs. These receptors all come from a woman aged 25 to 45 in good health and CMV-seropositive. The CDR3 runs from the conserved cysteine through the conserved F or W. Fields, in order: V gene, CDR3 protein.

v_gene: TRBV18; CDR3aa: CASSPSQGYSNQPQHF
v_gene: TRBV25-1; CDR3aa: CASSDSSGMADTQYF
v_gene: TRBV6-5; CDR3aa: CASSYQGAYGYTF
v_gene: TRBV7-2; CDR3aa: CASSLGPSAYEQYF
v_gene: TRBV15; CDR3aa: CATSSGRRYGYTF
v_gene: TRBV5-1; CDR3aa: CASSLGQGFHEQFF
v_gene: TRBV7-9; CDR3aa: CASSPTSAHSYEQYF
v_gene: TRBV6-1; CDR3aa: CASRKPGRSYNEQFF
v_gene: TRBV6-6; CDR3aa: CASSYPVTGVSYEQYF
v_gene: TRBV18; CDR3aa: CASSQKSTGNTEAFF
v_gene: TRBV9; CDR3aa: CASSVVGGWASGNTIYF
v_gene: TRBV28; CDR3aa: CASSPDPYRFSNQPQHF
v_gene: TRBV18; CDR3aa: CASSPRQASEAEQYF
v_gene: TRBV5-1; CDR3aa: CASSQSPSNTEAFF
v_gene: TRBV30; CDR3aa: CAWSGVGDEQFF
v_gene: TRBV7-9; CDR3aa: CASSAARREQFF
v_gene: TRBV11-3; CDR3aa: CASSLRARGEQYF
v_gene: TRBV7-3; CDR3aa: CASSSGQGGTDTQYF
v_gene: TRBV5-6; CDR3aa: CASSLGLAHALNSYNEQFF
v_gene: TRBV19; CDR3aa: CASSRTGDGNYGYTF
v_gene: TRBV9; CDR3aa: CASRLGLAGSTDTQYF
v_gene: TRBV5-4; CDR3aa: CASSFAGVQVETQYF
v_gene: TRBV19; CDR3aa: CASSTGTSYNEQFF
v_gene: TRBV29-1; CDR3aa: CSASTSGRGYEQYF
v_gene: TRBV19; CDR3aa: CASRRDGQETQYF
v_gene: TRBV6-6; CDR3aa: CASSPGYGYTF
v_gene: TRBV15; CDR3aa: CATSRGTGGDWVQETQYF
v_gene: TRBV7-3; CDR3aa: CASSLTGSRTGELFF
v_gene: TRBV2; CDR3aa: CASYASGLAGETDTQYF